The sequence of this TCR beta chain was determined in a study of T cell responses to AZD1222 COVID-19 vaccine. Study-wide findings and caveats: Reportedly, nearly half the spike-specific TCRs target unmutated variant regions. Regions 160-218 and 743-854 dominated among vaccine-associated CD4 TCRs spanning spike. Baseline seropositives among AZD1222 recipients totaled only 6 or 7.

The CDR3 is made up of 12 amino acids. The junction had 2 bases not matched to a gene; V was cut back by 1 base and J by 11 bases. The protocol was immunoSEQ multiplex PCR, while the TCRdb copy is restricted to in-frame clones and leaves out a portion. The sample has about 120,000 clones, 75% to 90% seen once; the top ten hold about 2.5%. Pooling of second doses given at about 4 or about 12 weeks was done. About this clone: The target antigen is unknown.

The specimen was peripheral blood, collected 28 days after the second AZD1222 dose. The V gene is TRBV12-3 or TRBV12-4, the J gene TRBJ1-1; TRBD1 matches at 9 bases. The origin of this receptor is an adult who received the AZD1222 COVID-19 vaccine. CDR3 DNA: TGTGCCAGCAGTTTAGGGGACAGGGCGGCTTTCTTT. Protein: CASSLGDRAAFF.